These 5 T cell receptor beta chains were sequenced from one sample in a study of T cell changes during pregnancy in multiple sclerosis. The protocol was immunoSEQ multiplex PCR, while the TCRdb copy is restricted to in-frame clones and leaves out a portion. Altogether about 68,000 clones are present, around nine tenths being singletons, with the ten largest covering approximately 1.5%. The sequenced sample was peripheral blood, obtained in the third trimester of pregnancy. Receptor source: a female donor with multiple sclerosis, enrolled in a pregnancy study.

The chain combines TRBV19 with TRBJ2-3; D unresolved. The germline CDR1 and CDR2 sequences are LNHDA and SQIVND (reference sequence). V lost 3 bases, J lost 3 bases, and 13 bases lay in between. The CDR3 is made up of 15 amino acids. The CDR3 nucleotides are TGTGCCAGTAGTATGGATCCAGGTCCTACAGATACGCAGTATTTT. Its translation is CASSMDPGPTDTQYF. The complete variable domain, with remaining parts taken from reference TRBV19 and TRBJ2-3, reads DGGITQSPKYLFRKEGQNVTLSCEQNLNHDAMYWYRQDPGQGLRLIYYSQIVNDFQKGDIAEGYSVSREKKESFPLTVTSAQKNPTAFYLCASSMDPGPTDTQYFGPGTRLTVL.

This chain connects TRBV5-1 to TRBJ1-2, with D perhaps TRBD1 (5 bases). In germline, CDR1 is SGHRS, CDR2 YFSETQ. CDR3 size: 13 residues. The germline V and J ends were trimmed by 6 bases and 4 bases, with 13 bases remaining between them. The CDR3, as DNA: TGCGCCAGCACCGAATCTGACAGCTATGGCTACACCTTC. It yields the protein CASTESDSYGYTF.

The chain links TRBV19 to TRBJ2-7; 10 nucleotides line up with TRBD2. The CDR3 has 13 residues. CDR1 LNHDA and CDR2 SQIVND come from the germline V gene (reference sequence). V shed 2 bases and J 5 bases; nucleotides not matched to a gene: 0. The CDR3 is CASSISGGDEQYF. The CDR3 DNA reads as TGTGCCAGTAGTATAAGCGGGGGGGACGAGCAGTACTTC.

V usage is TRBV6-6 and J usage is TRBJ1-2; the D is unclear. The CDR3 totals 14 residues. Germline V lookup: CDR1 MNHNY, CDR2 SVGAGI (reference sequence). Trimming removed 0 bases from V and 4 bases from J, with 9 bases in between. The CDR3 region has the DNA TGTGCCAGCAGTTACTCCCGGAGGGCCTATGGCTACACCTTC. Translated: CASSYSRRAYGYTF.

CDR3 bases: TGTGCCAGCAGTTTAAGTGCTTCCCTAACCTACGAGCAGTACTTC. Protein sequence: CASSLSASLTYEQYF. The chain employs TRBV27 and TRBJ2-7; no definite D call. V was cut by 2 bases and J by 2 bases, with 13 bases left in between. CDR1 and CDR2 from the germline V gene are MNHEY and SMNVEV (reference sequence). The CDR3 spans 15 residues.